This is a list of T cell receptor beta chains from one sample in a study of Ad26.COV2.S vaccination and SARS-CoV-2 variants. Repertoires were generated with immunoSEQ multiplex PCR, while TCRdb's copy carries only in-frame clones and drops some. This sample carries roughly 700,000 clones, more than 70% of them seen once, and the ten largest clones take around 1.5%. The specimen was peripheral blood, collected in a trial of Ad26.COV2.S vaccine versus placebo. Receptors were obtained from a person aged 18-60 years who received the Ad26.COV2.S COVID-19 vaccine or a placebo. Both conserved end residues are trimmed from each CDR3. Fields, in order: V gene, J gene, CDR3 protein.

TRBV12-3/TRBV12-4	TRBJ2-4	ASQSTKNIQY
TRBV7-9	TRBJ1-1	ASSLEGQGAPTEAF
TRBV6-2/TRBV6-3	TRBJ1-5	ASSMMGPWEPQH
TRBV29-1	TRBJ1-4	SVRTMGATNEKLF
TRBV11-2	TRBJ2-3	ASSSSERVRTDTQY
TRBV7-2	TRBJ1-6	ASSLEVGTPNSPLH
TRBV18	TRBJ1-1	ASSPRGGEPNTEAF
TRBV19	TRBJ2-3	ASSRGRGTDTQY
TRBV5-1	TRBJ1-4	ASRVATNEKLF
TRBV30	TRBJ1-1	AWRGRGSETEAF
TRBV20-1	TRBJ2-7	SARFGEQY
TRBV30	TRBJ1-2	AWSDVPGGYT
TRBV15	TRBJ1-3	ATSRDSGTGNTIY
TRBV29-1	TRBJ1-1	SVVSATEAF
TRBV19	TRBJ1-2	ASSIDQDYGYT
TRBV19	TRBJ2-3	ASRGTSGGKDTQY
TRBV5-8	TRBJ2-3	ASGPGTGVTDTQY
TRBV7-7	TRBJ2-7	ASSPRGQGASYEQY
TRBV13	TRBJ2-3	ASSLTQEQY
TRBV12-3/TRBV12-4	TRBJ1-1	ASSLGGGPV
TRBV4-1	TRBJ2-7	ASSQNELAAQAEQY
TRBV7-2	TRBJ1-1	ASSFPGQNTEAF
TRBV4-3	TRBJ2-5	ASSQRFRGDHQETQY
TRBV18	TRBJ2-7	ASSPAASYEQY
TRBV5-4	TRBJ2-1	ASSPAGLAGGIDEQF
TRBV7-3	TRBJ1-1	ASSTYVGPEAF
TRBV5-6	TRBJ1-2	ASRPPGSNYGYT
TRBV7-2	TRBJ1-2	ASSLWVGGQYGYT
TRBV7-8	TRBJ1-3	ASSPGHSRPPGSGNTIY
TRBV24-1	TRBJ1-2	ATSRGGESGYT
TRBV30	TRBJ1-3	ACGTALLGASGNTIY
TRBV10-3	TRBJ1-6	AISESSTGGVNSPLH
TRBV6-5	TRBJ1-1	ASSPGMAEAF
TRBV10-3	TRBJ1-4	AISESLTGTNEKLF
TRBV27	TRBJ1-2	ASTMDPSFYGYT
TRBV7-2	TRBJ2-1	ASSPGLAVPYNEQF
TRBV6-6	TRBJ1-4	ASSYGGDEKLF
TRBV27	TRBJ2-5	ASSLSQGAGTQY
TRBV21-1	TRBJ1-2	ASSWSELDSRYYGYT
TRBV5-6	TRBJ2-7	ASSLRGLYEQY
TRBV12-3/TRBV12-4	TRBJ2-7	ASSLGLYEQY
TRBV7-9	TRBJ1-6	ASSAPDRGDSPLH
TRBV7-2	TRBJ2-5	ASSLHRALQERTQY
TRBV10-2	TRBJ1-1	ASRTPGFTDTEAF
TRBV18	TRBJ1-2	ASSPQDQPNYGYT
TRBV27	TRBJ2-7	ASSFGTSGMREQY
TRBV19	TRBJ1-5	ATNLRLSNQPQH
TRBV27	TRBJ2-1	ASFGDSLGMDEQF
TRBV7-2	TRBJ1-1	ASSFEGSLSTEAF
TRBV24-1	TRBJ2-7	ATARDRVDEQY
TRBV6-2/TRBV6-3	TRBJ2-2	ASSAMGQDLAGELF
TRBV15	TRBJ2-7	ATSRALEGYEQY
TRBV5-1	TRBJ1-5	ASSLDGTGWGQPQH
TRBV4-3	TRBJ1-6	ASSQDPGTGESPLH
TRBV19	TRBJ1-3	ASSMAASSGNTIY
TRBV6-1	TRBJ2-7	ASSERGQGASYEQY
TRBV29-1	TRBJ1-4	SGGTPEKLF
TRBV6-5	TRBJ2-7	ASSYDRSYEQY
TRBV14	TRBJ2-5	ASSQDPRDRGVQETQY